The 2 T cell receptor beta chains listed next were all sequenced from one sample in a study of CD8+CD57+ T cells in acquired aplastic anemia. TCR beta VDJ and CDR3 were profiled, and genomic DNA was the template. In TCRdb, the reads were re-called with MiXCR into one record per CDR3 protein. There are under 200,000 distinct CDR3 sequences in the sample; less than 60% occur only once, and roughly 2% lies in the top ten. Sequencing involved patients with CD8+CD57+ cell expansion previously shown by flow cytometry. The specimen sequenced was sorted CD4+, CD8+, or CD8+CD57+ T cells (not recorded which) from PBMCs. These receptors all come from a human donor with aplastic anemia.

The chain employs TRBV7-2 and TRBJ1-6; D is uncertain. CDR1 and CDR2 from the germline V gene are SGHTA and FQGNSA. CDR3 length: 13 residues. The germline V and J ends were trimmed by 6 bases and 5 bases, with 8 bases remaining between them. The CDR3 region is CASRQIDNSPLHF. The DNA of the CDR3 is TGTGCCAGCAGACAGATCGATAATTCACCCCTCCACTTT.

This chain connects TRBV29-1 to TRBJ1-2, with 12 bases that match TRBD1. Trimming took 6 bases from V and 7 from J; bases not matched to a gene: 6. Germline CDR1 is SQVTM and CDR2 is ANQGSEA. The CDR3 consists of 13 residues. This chain's CDR3 is CSVRDRGQAGYTF. The DNA for the CDR3 is TGCAGCGTACGGGACAGGGGGCAGGCTGGCTACACCTTC. Full variable domain (rest looked up from reference TRBV29-1 and TRBJ1-2): SAVISQKPSRDICQRGTSLTIQCQVDSQVTMMFWYRQQPGQSLTLIATANQGSEATYESGFVIDKFPISRPNLTFSTLTVSNMSPEDSSIYLCSVRDRGQAGYTFGSGTRLTVV.